The clone carrying this TCR beta chain occurred many times. Construction of TCR beta libraries relied on iRepertoire HTBI primers and on Arm-PCR targeting CDR3 regions. TCRdb analysed the multiplex PCR reads with MiXCR anew, one entry per CDR3 protein. The sample records roughly 500,000 distinct CDR3 sequences, roughly 23% being singletons. V dropped 3 bases and J dropped 5; count of bases not matched to a gene: 6. CDR3 length: 14 residues. Germline CDR1 SGHVS, CDR2 FQNEAQ. Regarding time point: persistent/refractory GD, antithyroid drugs over 5 years with positive TRAb. TCR sequences were obtained from RNA taken from PBMCs. This entry is derived from a study of regulatory T cells in long-lasting Graves disease. Overall study context: Over 5 years of antithyroid drugs plus positive TSH receptor antibodies defined persistent Graves' disease.

The receptor comes from a female donor with Graves disease. Sequencing was performed on peripheral blood mononuclear cells (PBMCs), taken when the disease was refractory, from a patient treated with antithyroid drugs. This chain links TRBV7-8 with TRBJ2-5; 7 positions agree with TRBD2. CDR3 sequence reads: CASSFGGAGETQYF. DNA of the CDR3: TGTGCCAGCAGCTTTGGGGGAGCGGGGGAGACCCAGTACTTC.